This TCR beta chain derives from a study of cytomegalovirus exposure and HLA in healthy donors. V lost 5 bases, J lost 2 bases, and 8 bases stayed unmatched. CDR3 size: 15 residues. The germline V gene encodes CDR1 SEHNR and CDR2 FQNEAQ (reference sequence). Overall study findings and caveats: V segments that were indistinguishable, TRBV6-2 and TRBV6-3 among them, were omitted from analysis. Donors belonging to an Asian-associated ancestry cluster reportedly showed fewer N-insertions in productive TCRs than the roughly 700-donor mean, according to what a later analysis found.

60 Vbeta and 13 Jbeta primers were used in PCR. Clones were sequenced by immunoSEQ multiplex PCR, and TCRdb holds only the in-frame ones, with some missing. Here the sample spans some 150,000 clones, about four fifths being singletons. This clone was recorded a few times. Its antigen remains unidentified. The receptor's source is a man over 45 in good health and CMV-seropositive. The source material was PBMCs. The gene calls are TRBV7-9 and TRBJ2-7, with 8 bases lining up with TRBD1. The CDR3: CASSAPGTGPYEQYF. CDR3 nucleotide sequence: TGTGCCAGCAGCGCCCCCGGGACAGGACCCTACGAGCAGTACTTC.